This TCR beta chain was sequenced in a study of T cell clonality in common variable immunodeficiency (dated by TCRdb to about 2015). Study-wide conclusions, independent of this receptor: It was noted by the authors that sequencing of the repertoires of T cell subpopulations would be needed to clarify the cause of the increased clonality in CVID. CVID subjects shared fewer TCRbeta clones with each other than healthy controls did (p < 0.0001). Although equal DNA input was used, an average of approximately 82,000 unique sequences per sample was obtained for controls, compared with about 31,547 for CVID samples. CVID TCRbeta sequences were reported to have fewer deletions and N-nucleotide insertions and to lack highly modified clones with 13 or more V deletions. TCRbeta clonality was higher in CVID subjects than in healthy controls (t-test p = 0.018), and the increase was most characteristic of about a third of subjects. Correlations between repertoire features and clinical complications were limited by patient heterogeneity within the CVID cohort.

Standard criteria, namely reduction of serum IgG, IgA and/or IgM below the normal range together with specific antibody deficiency, were applied for the diagnosis of CVID. There were about 45 subjects in the CVID group (about 29 male and 15 female), ranging in age from roughly 9 to 65 years, with a mean age of 40. Most of the CVID patients and most of the healthy controls were of Caucasian heritage. All CVID subjects had received replacement immunoglobulin therapy for at least one year at the time of study participation. At the time of blood collection, no CVID subject was ill or was being treated with immunomodulatory or immunosuppressive medication. Heparinized peripheral whole blood samples of roughly 4.5 to 8 ml were collected from each donor. Genomic DNA from adults with common variable immune deficiency (CVID) and from healthy adult controls was the source for sequencing TCRbeta CDR3 repertoires. Diluted blood was density-centrifuged over Hypaque 1077 or Ficoll-Paque to isolate peripheral blood mononuclear cells. Genomic DNA was obtained from unsorted mononuclear cells through either Qiagen column purification or a centrifugation-based method.

Equivalent amounts of genomic DNA from CVID and control samples were used as sequencing input. For every sample, a 60 bp segment covering the rearranged TCRbeta CDR3 region was amplified and then sequenced. The immunoSEQ assay, a bias-corrected multiplex PCR combined with high-throughput sequencing, was used to amplify TCRbeta. In the authors' own workflow: Every unique nucleotide sequence counted as a clone and was annotated with V, D and J genes, copy number and frequency. Sequences were labeled productive if in frame, and non-productive if out of frame or containing stop codons. As previously described, clonality was computed from Shannon's entropy. The predicted amino acid sequences of productive clones were used to derive mean CDR3 Kyte-Doolittle hydropathy. The R hclust function was used to hierarchically cluster scaled V gene usage with Manhattan distance and complete linkage. To assess clone sharing by CDR3 amino acid sequence, 12 repertoires per group were resampled over 100 rounds. Repertoires were searched for 70 published EBV-specific and about 250 published CMV-specific TCRbeta sequences. A couple of CVID samples that yielded fewer than 10,000 sequences were excluded from the analysis, so approximately 40 CVID repertoires were retained. TCRdb re-hosts the immuneACCESS table, in-frame sequences only. Its copies lack some clones; in the studies checked, an unresolved V gene accounts for under half of them, and the cause for the rest is not known. V, J and clone size are those of that table, while D and trimming were read from the DNA. This sample is represented by roughly 30,000 clones, with no singletons among them. The ten top clones hold 3.2% of the sample.

Reading the germline V gene gives CDR1 SNHLY and CDR2 FYNNEI. Here V drops 5 bases and J drops 2 bases, and the junction holds 5 bases not matched to any gene. The CDR3 goes from the cysteine to the phenylalanine over 15 residues. The DNA covers only part of the CDR3, 36 bases in frame from base 1. This clone was counted many times. There is no known antigen for this receptor. The read ends 3 residues shy of where the CDR3 ends; the end is completed using the germline J gene. The specimen was peripheral blood mononuclear cells. The source is a human donor with common variable immunodeficiency. Here the chain combines TRBV2 and TRBJ2-1; TRBD2 matches 8 bases in the middle. The CDR3 is CASSRLALTYNEQFF. The CDR3 bases that were read are TGTGCCAGCAGTAGACTAGCGCTTACCTACAATGAG.